A single sample gave rise to the 18 T cell receptor beta chains below, sequenced in a study of beta chain features in type 1 diabetes. Regarding the study as a whole: Type 1 diabetes patients showed a moderate but significant shortening of TCRB CDR3s in all four CD4+ subsets.

TCRB transcripts that were expressed got sequenced, as all of the isolated RNA had been reverse transcribed. Profiling relied on immunoSEQ multiplex PCR, and the TCRdb table lists in-frame clones only, not all of them. The table lists tens of thousands of clones, around 60% of them singletons. No antigen has been assigned to these receptors. Material for sequencing was stem cell memory CD4+ T cells from blood. The receptors were gathered from a woman in her twenties or thirties with type 1 diabetes.

The chain uses TRBV10-3 and TRBJ2-5; perhaps TRBD2 as D (5 bases). The CDR3 totals 11 residues. Per the germline V gene, CDR1 is ENHRY and CDR2 is SYGVKD. Trimming shortened V by 8 bases and J by 2 bases, and 6 bases separated the two germline ends. For the CDR3, the DNA is TGTGCCATCCGCGGGCAAGAGACCCAGTACTTC. Protein product: CAIRGQETQYF.

V gene TRBV28 combines with J gene TRBJ2-7; 8 bases fit TRBD2. This CDR3 is 15 amino acids long. V gave up 7 bases and J gave up 5 bases; unmatched junction bases: 13. The germline V gene encodes CDR1 MDHEN and CDR2 SYDVKM. The CDR3 coding sequence is TGTGCCAGCACTTTCTCATCGGGGGGGGCTCACGAGCAGTACTTC. Protein product: CASTFSSGGAHEQYF.

This clone was seen more than once but under ten times. The chain employs TRBV7-2 and TRBJ2-7, with TRBD1 matching 9 bases. Germline V lookup: CDR1 SGHTA, CDR2 FQGNSA. Trimming removed 6 bases from V and 3 bases from J; junction bases left unmatched: 9. The CDR3 sequence is 15 residues long. The CDR3 is CASRPGDRADYEQYF. The CDR3 coding sequence is TGTGCCAGCAGACCCGGGGACAGGGCGGACTACGAGCAGTACTTC.

The chain carries TRBV5-1 and TRBJ2-5, with TRBD1 matching 9 bases. This CDR3 has 14 residues. With V trimmed by 5 bases and J by 4 bases, 6 bases remained unmatched. The germline CDR1 and CDR2 sequences are SGHRS and YFSETQ. The CDR3 sequence is CASRLTGGSETQYF. The DNA for the CDR3 is TGCGCCAGCAGATTAACAGGGGGCTCAGAGACCCAGTACTTC.

The sample holds a few counts of this clone. The chain employs TRBV29-1 and TRBJ2-3, with 11 bases lining up with TRBD2. Per germline, CDR1 SQVTM and CDR2 ANQGSEA. Losses at the gene ends were 4 bases for V and 2 bases for J; bases not matched to a gene: 14. The CDR3 totals 18 residues. The CDR3 here is CSVVGLAASILLTDTQYF. The CDR3 DNA reads TGCAGCGTTGTGGGACTAGCGGCCTCAATTTTACTCACAGATACGCAGTATTTT.

A few counts support this clone. One end of the junction does not line up with germline, which may come from a read error. The DNA for the CDR3 is TGTGCCACCAGCTTGACAGTCCTCTCTGGAAACACCATATATTTT. Amino acids: CATSLTVLSGNTIYF. The chain links TRBV7-9 to TRBJ1-3; D may be TRBD1 (5 bases). In germline, CDR1 is SEHNR, CDR2 FQNEAQ (reference sequence). The CDR3 loop spans 15 amino acids. Supplemented by reference TRBV7-9 and TRBJ1-3, the full variable domain reads DTGVSQNPRHKITKRGQNVTFRCDPISEHNRLYWYRQTLGQGPEFLTYFQNEAQLEKSRLLSDRFSAERPKGSFSTLEIQRTEQGDSAMYLCATSLTVLSGNTIYFGEGSWLTVV.

The chain joins TRBV18 to TRBJ1-4; 7 nucleotides match TRBD1. The CDR3 loop spans 13 amino acids. The V gene's germline CDR1 is KGHSH and CDR2 LQKENI. V lost 3 bases to trimming and J lost 5 bases; unmatched junction nucleotides: 0. DNA of the CDR3: TGTGCCAGCTCACCGGGACAGAATGAAAAACTGTTTTTT. It translates to CASSPGQNEKLFF.

This clone occurred a few times. Its ends do not fully match the called genes, so a read error is possible. The genes are TRBV19 and TRBJ2-1; 8 nucleotides line up with TRBD1. Germline CDR1 LNHDA, CDR2 SQIVND (reference sequence). CDR3 size: 16 residues. Here the CDR3 DNA reads TGTGCCAGTAGTGTAGATAGCGGACAGGGAGGAAATGAGCAGTTCTTC. This sequence encodes CASSVDSGQGGNEQFF.

With respect to this clone: A read error may account for a junction end that differs from germline. The chain employs TRBV5-1 and TRBJ2-1; TRBD2 is a possible D gene (5 bases). The CDR3 is made up of 14 amino acids. CDR1 SGHRS and CDR2 YFSETQ come from the germline V gene. CDR3 protein: CASNLEVGVNEQFF. CDR3 nucleotide sequence: TGCGCCAGCAACTTGGAAGTCGGGGTCAATGAGCAGTTCTTC.

The chain couples TRBV4-1 to TRBJ1-3, with a possible D match to TRBD1 (6 bases). Trimming removed 0 bases at V and 0 bases at J, with 9 bases between. Germline V gene sequence: CDR1 MGHRA, CDR2 YSYEKL. CDR3 length equals 16 residues. DNA of the CDR3: TGCGCCAGCAGCCAAGATCAGGGGCTCTCTGGAAACACCATATATTTT. Residues: CASSQDQGLSGNTIYF.

The chain joins TRBV14 to TRBJ2-7; TRBD1 matches 7 bases. V was pared by 2 bases and J by 1 base, with 5 bases of the junction left unmatched. The CDR3 has 15 residues. CDR1 and CDR2 from the germline V gene are SGHDN and FVKESK. CDR3 loop: CASSQMRQGSYEQYF. CDR3 DNA sequence: TGTGCCAGCAGCCAAATGCGACAGGGTTCCTACGAGCAGTACTTC.

J is TRBJ2-6 and V is TRBV7-9; D is perhaps TRBD2 (5 bases). Trimming shortened V by 5 bases and J by 4 bases, and 6 bases separated the two germline ends. The germline gives CDR1 SEHNR, CDR2 FQNEAQ (reference sequence). This CDR3 has 13 residues. CDR3 in amino acids: CASSPGGANVLTF. CDR3 nucleotides: TGTGCCAGCAGCCCGGGAGGGGCCAACGTCCTGACTTTC.

The gene calls are TRBV29-1 and TRBJ1-1; possible D gene TRBD1, 6 bases. V shed 6 bases and J shed 1 base, with 15 bases lying between them. The CDR3 extends over 14 amino acids. In germline, CDR1 is SQVTM, CDR2 ANQGSEA. CDR3: CSVIRDTGNTEAFF. The CDR3 DNA reads as TGCAGCGTCATCCGGGACACCGGGAACACTGAAGCTTTCTTT.

This chain links TRBV14 with TRBJ2-7; the D gene is possibly TRBD2 (6 bases). The CDR3 extends over 14 amino acids. Germline CDR1 and CDR2: SGHDN and FVKESK. V was clipped by 2 bases and J by 4 bases, with 12 bases between them. Here the CDR3 DNA reads TGTGCCAGCAGCCAAATCGGGACTCAATACGAGCAGTACTTC. Translation: CASSQIGTQYEQYF. The full variable domain, its missing parts supplied by reference TRBV14 and TRBJ2-7, is EAGVTQFPSHSVIEKGQTVTLRCDPISGHDNLYWYRRVMGKEIKFLLHFVKESKQDESGMPNNRFLAERTGGTYSTLKVQPAELEDSGVYFCASSQIGTQYEQYFGPGTRLTVT.

The chain joins TRBV5-1 to TRBJ1-3; 7 nucleotides align to TRBD1. J gave up 9 bases and V 4 bases, and 10 bases lay outside the gene matches. CDR1 and CDR2 from the germline V gene are SGHRS and YFSETQ. The CDR3 has 14 amino acids. CDR3 in DNA: TGCGCCAGCAGCCTCGGACAGGCCCAGGGCACCATATATTTT. As protein: CASSLGQAQGTIYF.

V and J are TRBV5-1 and TRBJ1-5; 8 bases agree with TRBD1. This CDR3 has 15 amino acids. Per the germline V gene, CDR1 is SGHRS and CDR2 is YFSETQ. V shed 4 bases and J 7 bases; nucleotides not matched to a gene: 10. The CDR3 bases are TGCGCCAGCAGCGAGGGGACAGGACTCTTCCAGCCCCAGCATTTT. It yields the protein CASSEGTGLFQPQHF.

V usage is TRBV28 and J usage is TRBJ1-2; 8 nucleotides agree with TRBD1. This CDR3 is 15 amino acids long. V lost 5 bases, J lost 7 bases, and 12 bases stayed unmatched. Germline lookup yields CDR1 MDHEN and CDR2 SYDVKM. CDR3 nucleotides: TGTGCCAGCAGTACCGGGACAGGTGTTCTGGGTGGCTACACCTTC. Its protein product is CASSTGTGVLGGYTF.

V gene TRBV4-1 combines with J gene TRBJ2-7; TRBD2 agrees at 11 bases. The germline CDR1 and CDR2 sequences are MGHRA and YSYEKL. The CDR3 has 14 amino acids. V gave up 1 base and J gave up 4 bases; unmatched junction bases: 0. The CDR3 here is CASSQGLAGYEQYF. CDR3 nucleotide sequence: TGCGCCAGCAGCCAAGGACTAGCGGGATACGAGCAGTACTTC.